This TCR beta chain was sequenced for a study of blood T cell repertoires in COVID-19. Study details: The United States, Italy and Spain were the sources of the acute and convalescent COVID-19 samples. In each case, the material was cDNA or gDNA derived from T cells, B-cell-depleted T cells, or PBMCs.

This CDR3 is 15 amino acids long. Germline CDR1 is GTSNPN and CDR2 is SVGIG (reference sequence). The V gene end was trimmed by 0 bases and the J gene end by 3 bases; junction bases not matched to a gene: 7. The method was immunoSEQ multiplex PCR; TCRdb's version includes in-frame clones alone and lacks a portion of them. This table has some 110,000 clones, 85% to 90% appearing once. This TCR derives from a human donor in a cohort sampled during active COVID-19. Sequencing input: peripheral blood. The rearrangement links TRBV30 to TRBJ1-2; 7 positions match TRBD1. The CDR3 loop reads CAWSVVTGRYYGYTF. In nucleotides, the CDR3 is TGTGCCTGGAGTGTTGTGACAGGGCGATACTATGGCTACACCTTC.